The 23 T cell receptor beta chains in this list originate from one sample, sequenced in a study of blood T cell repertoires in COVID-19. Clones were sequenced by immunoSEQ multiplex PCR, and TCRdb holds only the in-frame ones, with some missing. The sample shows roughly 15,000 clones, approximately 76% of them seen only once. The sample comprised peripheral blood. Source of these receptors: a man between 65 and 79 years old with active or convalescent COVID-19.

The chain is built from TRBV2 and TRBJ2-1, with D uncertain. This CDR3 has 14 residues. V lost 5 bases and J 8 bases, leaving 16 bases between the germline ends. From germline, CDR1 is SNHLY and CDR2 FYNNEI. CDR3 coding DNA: TGTGCCAGCAGTCCCCTCTTTTCGTTCGATGAGCAGTTCTTC. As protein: CASSPLFSFDEQFF.

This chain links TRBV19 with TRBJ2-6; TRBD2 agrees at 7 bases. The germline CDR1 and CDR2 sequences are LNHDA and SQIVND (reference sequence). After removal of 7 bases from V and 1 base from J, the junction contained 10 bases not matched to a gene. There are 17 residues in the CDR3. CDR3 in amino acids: CASTVGPSGSGANVLTF. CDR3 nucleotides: TGTGCCAGTACCGTCGGCCCTAGCGGATCTGGGGCCAACGTCCTGACTTTC. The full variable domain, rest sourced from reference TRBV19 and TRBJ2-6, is DGGITQSPKYLFRKEGQNVTLSCEQNLNHDAMYWYRQDPGQGLRLIYYSQIVNDFQKGDIAEGYSVSREKKESFPLTVTSAQKNPTAFYLCASTVGPSGSGANVLTFGAGSRLTVL.

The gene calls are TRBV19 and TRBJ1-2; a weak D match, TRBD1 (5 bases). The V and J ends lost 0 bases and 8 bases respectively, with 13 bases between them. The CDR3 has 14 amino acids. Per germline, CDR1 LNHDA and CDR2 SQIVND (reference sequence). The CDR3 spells CASSIDAGRRGYTF. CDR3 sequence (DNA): TGTGCCAGTAGTATAGACGCAGGGAGGCGAGGCTACACCTTC.

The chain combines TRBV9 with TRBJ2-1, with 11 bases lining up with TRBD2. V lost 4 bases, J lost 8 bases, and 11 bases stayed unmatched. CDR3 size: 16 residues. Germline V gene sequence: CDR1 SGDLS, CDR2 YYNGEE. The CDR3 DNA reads TGTGCCAGCAGCCCCAGTAGCGGGAGGGCCCTCTATGAGCAGTTCTTC. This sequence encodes CASSPSSGRALYEQFF. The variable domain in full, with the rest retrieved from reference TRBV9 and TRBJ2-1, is DSGVTQTPKHLITATGQRVTLRCSPRSGDLSVYWYQQSLDQGLQFLIQYYNGEERAKGNILERFSAQQFPDLHSELNLSSLELGDSALYFCASSPSSGRALYEQFFGPGTRLTVL.

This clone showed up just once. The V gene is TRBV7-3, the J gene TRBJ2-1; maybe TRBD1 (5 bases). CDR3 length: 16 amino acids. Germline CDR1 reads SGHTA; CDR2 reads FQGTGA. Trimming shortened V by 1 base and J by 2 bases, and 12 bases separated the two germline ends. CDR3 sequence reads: CASSLKVTGPYNEQFF. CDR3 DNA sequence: TGTGCCAGCAGCTTAAAAGTAACAGGACCCTACAATGAGCAGTTCTTC.

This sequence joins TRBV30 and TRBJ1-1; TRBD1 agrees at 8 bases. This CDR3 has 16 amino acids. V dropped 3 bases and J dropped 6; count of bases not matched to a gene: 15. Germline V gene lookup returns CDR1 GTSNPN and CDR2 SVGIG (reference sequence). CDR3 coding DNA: TGTGCCTGGAGGCCACATGACAGGGGAGCGGTCGCTGAAGCTTTCTTT. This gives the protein CAWRPHDRGAVAEAFF.

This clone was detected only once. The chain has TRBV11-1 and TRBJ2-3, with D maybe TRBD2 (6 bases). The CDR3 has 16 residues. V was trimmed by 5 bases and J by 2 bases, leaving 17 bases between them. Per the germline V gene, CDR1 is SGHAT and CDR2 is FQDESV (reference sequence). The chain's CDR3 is CASSPTVRGTTDTQYF. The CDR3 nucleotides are TGTGCCAGCAGCCCGACCGTGCGGGGCACCACAGATACGCAGTATTTT.

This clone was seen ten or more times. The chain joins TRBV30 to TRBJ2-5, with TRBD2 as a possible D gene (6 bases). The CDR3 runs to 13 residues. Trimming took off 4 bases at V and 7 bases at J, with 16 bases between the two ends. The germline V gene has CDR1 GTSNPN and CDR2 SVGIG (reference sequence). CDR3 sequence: CAWKGDRRGTQYF. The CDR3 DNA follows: TGTGCCTGGAAAGGGGACCGGAGGGGGACCCAGTACTTC.

This CDR3 is CSVDSGLSYNEQFF. DNA for the CDR3: TGCAGCGTTGATAGCGGCCTCTCCTACAATGAGCAGTTCTTC. This chain links TRBV29-1 with TRBJ2-1; TRBD2 might be the D (6 bases). Trimming removed 3 bases from V and 0 bases from J, with 9 bases in between. CDR1 is SQVTM and CDR2 is ANQGSEA in the germline V gene. The CDR3 is 14 residues long.

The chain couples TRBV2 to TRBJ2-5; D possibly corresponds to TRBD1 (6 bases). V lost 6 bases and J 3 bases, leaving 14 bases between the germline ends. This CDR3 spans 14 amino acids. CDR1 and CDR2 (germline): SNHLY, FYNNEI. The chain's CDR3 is CASSGQTREETQYF. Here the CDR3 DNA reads TGTGCCAGCAGCGGACAGACCCGAGAAGAGACCCAGTACTTC.

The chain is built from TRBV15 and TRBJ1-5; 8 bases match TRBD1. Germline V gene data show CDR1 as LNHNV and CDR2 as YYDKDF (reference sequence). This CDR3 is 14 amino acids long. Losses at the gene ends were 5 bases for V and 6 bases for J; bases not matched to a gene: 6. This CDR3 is CATSPTDRAQPQHF. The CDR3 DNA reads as TGTGCCACCAGCCCTACGGACAGGGCTCAGCCCCAGCATTTT.

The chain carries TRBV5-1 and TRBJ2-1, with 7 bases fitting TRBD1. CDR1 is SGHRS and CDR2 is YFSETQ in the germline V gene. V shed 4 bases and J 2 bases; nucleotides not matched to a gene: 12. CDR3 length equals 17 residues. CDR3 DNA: TGCGCCAGCAGCACGAACCCAGACAGGGTGGCCTACAATGAGCAGTTCTTC. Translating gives CASSTNPDRVAYNEQFF.

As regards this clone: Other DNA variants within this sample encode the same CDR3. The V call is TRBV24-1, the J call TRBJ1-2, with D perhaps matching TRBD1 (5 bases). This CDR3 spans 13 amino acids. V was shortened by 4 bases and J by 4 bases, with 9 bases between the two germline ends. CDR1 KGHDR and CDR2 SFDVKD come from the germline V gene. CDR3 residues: CATSDQGAYGYTF. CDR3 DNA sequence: TGTGCCACCAGTGACCAAGGGGCCTATGGCTACACCTTC.

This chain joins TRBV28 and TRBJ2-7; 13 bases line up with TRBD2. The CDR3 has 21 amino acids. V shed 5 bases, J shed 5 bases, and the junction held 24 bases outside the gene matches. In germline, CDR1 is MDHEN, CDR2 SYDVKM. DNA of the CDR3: TGTGCCAGCAGTCTTTCCGTTTTGACACTGAGGACTAGCGGGAGTCTTGACGAGCAGTACTTC. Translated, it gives CASSLSVLTLRTSGSLDEQYF.

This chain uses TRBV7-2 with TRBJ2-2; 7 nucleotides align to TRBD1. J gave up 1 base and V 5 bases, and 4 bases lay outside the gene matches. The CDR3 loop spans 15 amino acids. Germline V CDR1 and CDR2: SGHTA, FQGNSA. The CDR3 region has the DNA TGTGCCAGCAGCCTGGACAGGCGGAACACCGGGGAGCTGTTTTTT. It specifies CASSLDRRNTGELFF.

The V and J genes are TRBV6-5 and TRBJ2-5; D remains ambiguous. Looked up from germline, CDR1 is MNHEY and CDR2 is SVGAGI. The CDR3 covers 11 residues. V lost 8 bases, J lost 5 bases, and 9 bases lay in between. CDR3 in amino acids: CASRIQETQYF. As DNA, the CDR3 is TGTGCCAGCCGAATCCAGGAGACCCAGTACTTC.

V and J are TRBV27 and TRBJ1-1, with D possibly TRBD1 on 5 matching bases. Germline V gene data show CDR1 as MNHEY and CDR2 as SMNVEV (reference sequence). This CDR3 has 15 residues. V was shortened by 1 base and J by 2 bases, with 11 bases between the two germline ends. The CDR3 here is CASSLLKGFNTEAFF. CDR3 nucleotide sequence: TGTGCCAGCAGTTTATTGAAGGGGTTCAACACTGAAGCTTTCTTT.

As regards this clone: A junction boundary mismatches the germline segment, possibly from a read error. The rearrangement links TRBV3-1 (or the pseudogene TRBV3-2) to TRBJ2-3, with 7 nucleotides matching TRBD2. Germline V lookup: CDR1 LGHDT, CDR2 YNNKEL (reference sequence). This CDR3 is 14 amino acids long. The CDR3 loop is CASSQDGAGVIIVF. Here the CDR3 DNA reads TGTGCCAGCAGCCAAGATGGGGCGGGAGTCATCATAGTCTTT.

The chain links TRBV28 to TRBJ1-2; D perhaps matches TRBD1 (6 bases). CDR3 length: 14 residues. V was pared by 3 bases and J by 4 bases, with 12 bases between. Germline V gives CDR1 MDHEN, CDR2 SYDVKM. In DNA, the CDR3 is TGTGCCAGCAGTTTGGGGGCACAGGGCTATGGCTACACCTTC. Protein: CASSLGAQGYGYTF.

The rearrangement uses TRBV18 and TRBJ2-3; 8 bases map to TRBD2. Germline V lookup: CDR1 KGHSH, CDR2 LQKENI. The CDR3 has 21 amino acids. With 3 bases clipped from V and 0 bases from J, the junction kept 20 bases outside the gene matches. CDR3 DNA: TGTGCCAGCTCACCCCGCCCCGTGGCGGGAGGTTCCCTCCTAAGCACAGATACGCAGTATTTT. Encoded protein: CASSPRPVAGGSLLSTDTQYF.

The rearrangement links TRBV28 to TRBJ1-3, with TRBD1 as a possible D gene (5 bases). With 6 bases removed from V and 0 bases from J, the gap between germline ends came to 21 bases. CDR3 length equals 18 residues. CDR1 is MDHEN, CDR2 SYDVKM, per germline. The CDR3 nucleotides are TGTGCCAGCAGCACCTCTGGCTTCGGCGGGGGCTCTGGAAACACCATATATTTT. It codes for CASSTSGFGGGSGNTIYF.

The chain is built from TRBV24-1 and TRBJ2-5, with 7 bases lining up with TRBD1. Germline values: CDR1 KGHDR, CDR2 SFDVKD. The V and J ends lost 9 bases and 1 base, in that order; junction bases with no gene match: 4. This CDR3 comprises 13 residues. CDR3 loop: CATGDSPQETQYF. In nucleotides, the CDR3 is TGTGCCACCGGGGACAGCCCCCAAGAGACCCAGTACTTC.

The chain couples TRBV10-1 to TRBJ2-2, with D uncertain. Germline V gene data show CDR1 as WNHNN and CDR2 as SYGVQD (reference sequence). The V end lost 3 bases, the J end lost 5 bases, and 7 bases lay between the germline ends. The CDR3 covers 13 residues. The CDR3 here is CASSDPATGELFF. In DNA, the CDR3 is TGCGCCAGCAGTGATCCAGCGACCGGGGAGCTGTTTTTT.